These T cell receptor beta chains were read from a single sample in a study of cytotoxic CD8 clonotypes in ibrutinib-treated CLL. Clones were sequenced by immunoSEQ multiplex PCR, and TCRdb holds only the in-frame ones, with some missing. The profile shows more than 12,000 clones, about 61% of them singletons. This material consisted of PBMCs, taken before ibrutinib treatment. The receptors originated from a human donor with chronic lymphocytic leukemia. CDR3s include the opening cysteine and the closing phenylalanine or tryptophan. A D gene is named only where the DNA matches it firmly. Size values are once, few and many counts, or a class for expanded clones, and some rows have none.

clone_size j_call v_call d_call cdr3_aa cdr3_nt
NA TRBJ1-5 TRBV4-1 NA CASSQEVGGPQHF TGCGCCAGCAGCCAAGAGGTGGGGGGACCCCAGCATTTT
few TRBJ1-4 TRBV18 NA CASSPTRSTGTSATNEKLFF TGTGCCAGCTCACCAACGCGCTCTACAGGGACCTCTGCAACTAATGAAAAACTGTTTTTT
few TRBJ2-4 TRBV5-6 NA CASSLGRLNIQYF TGTGCCAGCAGCTTGGGCCGGTTAAACATTCAGTACTTC
once TRBJ2-6 TRBV25-1 NA CASSSGLSGANVLTF TGTGCCAGCAGTTCAGGCCTCTCTGGGGCCAACGTCCTGACTTTC
NA TRBJ1-1 TRBV20-1 NA CSARFDTGAFF TGCAGTGCTAGGTTTGACACTGGAGCTTTCTTT
NA TRBJ1-3 TRBV4-1 TRBD1 CASSQADRADSGNTIYF TGCGCCAGCAGCCAAGCGGACAGGGCCGACTCTGGAAACACCATATATTTT
NA TRBJ1-2 TRBV29-1 NA CSVAPHLNRDYGYTF TGCAGCGTTGCCCCCCATCTTAATAGGGACTATGGCTACACCTTC
NA TRBJ1-4 TRBV4-2 NA CASSQDMGEKLFF TGTGCCAGCAGCCAAGATATGGGTGAAAAACTGTTTTTT
NA TRBJ2-2 TRBV2 NA CASYTKLNTGELFF TGTGCCAGCTACACTAAATTAAATACCGGGGAGCTGTTTTTT
NA TRBJ2-2 TRBV7-2 TRBD2 CASSLAGTNNGELFF TGTGCCAGCAGCTTAGCCGGGACTAATAACGGGGAGCTGTTTTTT
NA TRBJ1-1 TRBV12-5 TRBD1 CASGTGQGNTEAFF TGTGCTAGTGGTACAGGACAGGGGAACACTGAAGCTTTCTTT
medium-sized TRBJ2-6 TRBV7-9 TRBD1 CASRAIFDRGLVGANVLTF TGTGCCAGCAGGGCTATATTTGACAGGGGGCTGGTTGGGGCCAACGTCCTGACTTTC